This T cell receptor beta chain was recorded in a study of immune heterogeneity within non-small cell lung tumors. A word on this clonotype: Antigen specificity is unknown. A clone one base away is much larger, so this may be a read error.

At 600 ng per sample, bulk tumor genomic DNA provided the template. In surgery, several biopsies were collected from each primary tumor at widely spaced sites. Patients underwent curative surgery for untreated, newly diagnosed non-small cell lung cancer. This CDR3 contains 14 residues. Germline lookup yields CDR1 SNHLY and CDR2 FYNNEI. Regarding the study as a whole: Between individual patients, the high-frequency T-cell receptor beta clonotypes largely differed.

CDR3 of TCR beta was amplified by multiplex PCR that used 32 V and 13 J primers. One entry per CDR3 protein results from TCRdb running MiXCR on the multiplex PCR reads. The table records over 25,000 distinct CDR3 sequences, around 28% of them present only once. V gene TRBV2 combines with J gene TRBJ2-3; 10 positions match TRBD2. Sequencing was carried out using lung tumor tissue. The sequence derives from a man aged 35-49 years with non-small cell lung cancer. CDR3 sequence: CDSRGSGRAGTQYF. CDR3 nucleotides: TGTGACAGCAGGGGGAGCGGGAGGGCCGGGACGCAGTATTTT.